This T cell receptor (beta chain) was captured by sequencing in a study of blood T cell repertoires in COVID-19. The repertoire was sequenced with immunoSEQ multiplex PCR; TCRdb's copy has only in-frame clones and lacks some. The data show approximately 150,000 clones, roughly 86% seen once. In regard to this clone: The junction departs from the called germline gene at one end, perhaps through a read error.

The CDR3 has 15 amino acids. The germline gives CDR1 LNHNV, CDR2 YYDKDF (reference sequence). The receptor was derived from a woman older than 75 with COVID-19, enrolled during active disease. This chain links TRBV15 with TRBJ2-7; possibly TRBD1 for D (9 bases). Source material: peripheral blood. CDR3 sequence reads: CATSSGGTGYERGNF. The CDR3 nucleotides are TGTGCCACCAGCAGCGGCGGGACAGGGTATGAGCGGGGGAACTTC.